The present TCR beta chain was sequenced within a study of shared clonotypes between healthy human individuals. About the study: CD8 memory received one plate per donor, CD8 naive two, CD4 memory three and CD4 naive three.

CD45RO-negative, CCR7-selected cells formed the naive CD8 fraction, which excluded terminally differentiated effector memory CD45RA+ cells. All donors were healthy HIV-negative adults lacking recent acute infections or vaccinations. About this clone itself: Its specificity is unknown.

The study's findings and limits: For naive CD4 cells, roughly 5% of clonotypes were shared across four donors.

With 5 bases removed from V and 0 bases from J, the gap between germline ends came to 8 bases. The germline CDR1 and CDR2 sequences are SGHNT and YYREEE (reference sequence). The CDR3 length is 13 residues. For each subset, genomic DNA was distributed in equal portions over several immunoSEQ plates. The data were produced by immunoSEQ multiplex PCR, yet TCRdb's version contains in-frame clones alone and is incomplete. The sample carries about 2.1 million clones, 93% recorded once. The source of this sequence is a man between 18 and 35 years old in good health. Some clones in this sample may be carry-over from other donors' samples. The genes are TRBV5-4 and TRBJ1-1, with D unclear. The sequenced sample was naive CD8+ T cells from PBMCs. The CDR3 here is CASRDQLNTEAFF. In DNA form, the CDR3 reads TGTGCCAGCAGGGATCAGCTGAACACTGAAGCTTTCTTT.